These 2 T cell receptor beta chains share one sample of origin, sequenced in a study of technical replicates of blood from several donors. The data were produced by immunoSEQ multiplex PCR, yet TCRdb's version contains in-frame clones alone and is incomplete. The sample lists over 60,000 clones, 85% to 95% occurring once. The sequencing input was T cells isolated from PBMCs. The origin of the receptors is a human donor in good health.

V usage is TRBV29-1 and J usage is TRBJ1-2; D is perhaps TRBD1 (5 bases). V shed 6 bases and J shed 2 bases, with 16 bases lying between them. This CDR3 spans 14 amino acids. In germline, CDR1 is SQVTM, CDR2 ANQGSEA. The CDR3: CSVPPTAHNYGYTF. CDR3 in DNA: TGCAGCGTGCCCCCGACAGCTCACAACTATGGCTACACCTTC.

The rearrangement joins TRBV7-9 to TRBJ2-2; perhaps TRBD1 as D (5 bases). Trimming left V 11 bases short and J 0 bases short, with 7 bases between. CDR1 and CDR2 (germline): SEHNR, FQNEAQ (reference sequence). CDR3 length: 12 residues. CDR3 sequence: CAEQANTGELFF. The CDR3 coding sequence is TGTGCCGAACAGGCGAACACCGGGGAGCTGTTTTTT.